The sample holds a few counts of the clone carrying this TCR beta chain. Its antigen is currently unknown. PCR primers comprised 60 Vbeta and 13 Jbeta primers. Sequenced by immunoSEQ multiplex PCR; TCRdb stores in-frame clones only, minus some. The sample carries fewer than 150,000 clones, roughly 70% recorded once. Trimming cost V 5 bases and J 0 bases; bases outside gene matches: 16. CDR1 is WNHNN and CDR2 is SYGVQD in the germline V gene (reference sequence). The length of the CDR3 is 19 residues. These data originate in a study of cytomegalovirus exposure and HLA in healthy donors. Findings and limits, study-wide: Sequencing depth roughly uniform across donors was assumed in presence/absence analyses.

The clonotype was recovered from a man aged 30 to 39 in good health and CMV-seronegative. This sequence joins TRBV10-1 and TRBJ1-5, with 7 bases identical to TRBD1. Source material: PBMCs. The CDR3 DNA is TGCGCCAGCAGTAAACTGCCTAGGGGGCGGAGGGATAGCAATCAGCCCCAGCATTTT. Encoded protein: CASSKLPRGRRDSNQPQHF.